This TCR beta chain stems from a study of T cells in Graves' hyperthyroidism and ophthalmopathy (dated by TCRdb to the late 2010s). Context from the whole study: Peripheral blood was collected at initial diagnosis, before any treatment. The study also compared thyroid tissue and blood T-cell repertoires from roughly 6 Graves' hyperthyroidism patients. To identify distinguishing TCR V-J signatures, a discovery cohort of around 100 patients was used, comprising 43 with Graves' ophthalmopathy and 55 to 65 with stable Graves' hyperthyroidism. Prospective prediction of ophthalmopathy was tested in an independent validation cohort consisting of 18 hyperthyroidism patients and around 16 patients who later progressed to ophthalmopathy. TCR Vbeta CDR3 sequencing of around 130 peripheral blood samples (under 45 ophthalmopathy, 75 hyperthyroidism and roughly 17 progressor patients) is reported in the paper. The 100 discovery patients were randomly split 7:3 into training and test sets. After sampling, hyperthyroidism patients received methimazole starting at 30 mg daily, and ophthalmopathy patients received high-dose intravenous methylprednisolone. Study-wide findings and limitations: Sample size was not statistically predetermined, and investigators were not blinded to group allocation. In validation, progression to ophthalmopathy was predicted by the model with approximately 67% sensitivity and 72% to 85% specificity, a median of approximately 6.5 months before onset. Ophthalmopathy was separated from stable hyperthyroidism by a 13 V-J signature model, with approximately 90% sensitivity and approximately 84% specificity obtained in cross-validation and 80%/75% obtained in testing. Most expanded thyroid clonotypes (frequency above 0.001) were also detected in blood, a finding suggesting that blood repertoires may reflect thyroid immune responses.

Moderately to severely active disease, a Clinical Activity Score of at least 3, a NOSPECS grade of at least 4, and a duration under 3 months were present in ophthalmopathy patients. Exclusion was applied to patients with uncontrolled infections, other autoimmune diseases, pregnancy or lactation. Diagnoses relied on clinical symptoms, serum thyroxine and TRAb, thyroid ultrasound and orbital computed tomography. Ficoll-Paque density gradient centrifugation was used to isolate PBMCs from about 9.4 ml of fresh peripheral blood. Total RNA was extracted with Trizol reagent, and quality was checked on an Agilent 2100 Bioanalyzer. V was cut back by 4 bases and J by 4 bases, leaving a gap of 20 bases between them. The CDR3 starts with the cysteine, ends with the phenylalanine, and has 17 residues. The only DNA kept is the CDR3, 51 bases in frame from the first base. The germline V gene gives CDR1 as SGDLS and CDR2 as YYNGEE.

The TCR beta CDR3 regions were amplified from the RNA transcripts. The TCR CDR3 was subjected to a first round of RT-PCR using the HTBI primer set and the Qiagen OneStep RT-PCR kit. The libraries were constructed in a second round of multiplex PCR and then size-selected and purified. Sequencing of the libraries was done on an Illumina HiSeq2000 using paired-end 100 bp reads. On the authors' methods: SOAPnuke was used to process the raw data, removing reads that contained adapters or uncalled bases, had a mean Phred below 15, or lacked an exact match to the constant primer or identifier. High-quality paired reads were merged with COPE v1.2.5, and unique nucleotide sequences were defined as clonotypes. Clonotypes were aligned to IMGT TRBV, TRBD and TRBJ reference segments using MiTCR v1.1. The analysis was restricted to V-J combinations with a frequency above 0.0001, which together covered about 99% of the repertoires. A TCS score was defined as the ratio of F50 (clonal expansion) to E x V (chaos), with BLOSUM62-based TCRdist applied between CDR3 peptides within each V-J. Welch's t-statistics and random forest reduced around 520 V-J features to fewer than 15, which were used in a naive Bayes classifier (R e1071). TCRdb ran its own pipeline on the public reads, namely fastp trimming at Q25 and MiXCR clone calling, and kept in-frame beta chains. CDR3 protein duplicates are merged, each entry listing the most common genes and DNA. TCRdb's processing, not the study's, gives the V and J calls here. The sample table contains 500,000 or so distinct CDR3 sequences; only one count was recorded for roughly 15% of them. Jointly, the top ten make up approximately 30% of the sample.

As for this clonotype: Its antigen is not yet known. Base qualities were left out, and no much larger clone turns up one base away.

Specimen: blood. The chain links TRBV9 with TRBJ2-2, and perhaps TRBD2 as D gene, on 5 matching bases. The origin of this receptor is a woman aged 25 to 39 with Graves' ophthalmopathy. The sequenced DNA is TGTGCCAGCAGCTTCTGGAGGACCTACACGGGCACCGGGGAGCTGTTTTTT. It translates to CASSFWRTYTGTGELFF.